This T cell receptor beta chain derives from a study of shared clonotypes between healthy human individuals. Study-wide findings and caveats: Generally, estimated richness proved larger in naive subsets than it did in memory subsets. In contrast to clonotypes shared by all four donors, non-shared clonotypes had lower generation probabilities.

It was CD45RO-negative cells, positively selected for CCR7, that made up naive CD8 cells, with terminally differentiated effector memory CD45RA+ cells excluded. V shed 3 bases and J shed 4 bases, with 19 bases lying between them. This CDR3 has 17 residues. Germline V gene lookup returns CDR1 ENHRY and CDR2 SYGVKD. About this clone itself: What it recognizes is unknown.

Profiling relied on immunoSEQ multiplex PCR, and the TCRdb table lists in-frame clones only, not all of them. The sample yields roughly 2 million clones, around 96% seen once. What was sequenced was naive CD8+ T cells sorted from blood. This clonotype was obtained from a man younger than 35 in good health. This chain joins TRBV10-3 and TRBJ1-5, with a weak D call TRBD1 (5 bases). CDR3 residues: CAISDRFLGQENQPQHF. The CDR3 region has the DNA TGTGCCATCAGTGACCGCTTCCTAGGACAAGAGAATCAGCCCCAGCATTTT.